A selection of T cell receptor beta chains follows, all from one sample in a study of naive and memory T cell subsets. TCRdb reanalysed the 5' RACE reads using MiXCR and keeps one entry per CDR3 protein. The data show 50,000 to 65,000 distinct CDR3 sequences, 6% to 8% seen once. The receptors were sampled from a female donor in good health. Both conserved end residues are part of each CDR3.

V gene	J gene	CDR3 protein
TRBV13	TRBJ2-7	CASSLRDRAPWEQYF
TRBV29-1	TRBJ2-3	CSVAFPDTQYF
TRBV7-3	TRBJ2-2	CASSLGQTGELFF
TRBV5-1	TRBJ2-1	CASSWTGEGYNEQFF
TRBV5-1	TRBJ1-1	CASSLTAQARQGYTEAFF
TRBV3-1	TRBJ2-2	CASSPGRYTGELFF
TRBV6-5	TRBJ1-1	CASTQLIGTLNTEAFF
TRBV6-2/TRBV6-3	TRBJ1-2	CASSYGRNYGYTF
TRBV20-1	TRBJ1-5	CSAQYEGKPQHF
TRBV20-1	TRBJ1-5	CSARDPRGNQPQHF
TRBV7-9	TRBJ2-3	CASSRGGLDEVTQYF
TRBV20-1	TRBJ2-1	CSARDKRGNEQFF
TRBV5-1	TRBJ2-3	CASSSIAVGPDTQYF
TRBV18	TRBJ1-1	CASSPRGFTEAFF
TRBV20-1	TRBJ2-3	CSALSTYGTDTQYF
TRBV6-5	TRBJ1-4	CASKRGTANEKLFF
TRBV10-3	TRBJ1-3	CAISEGFLSGNTIYF
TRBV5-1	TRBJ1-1	CASSLPTGAEAFF
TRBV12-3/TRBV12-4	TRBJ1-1	CASSKRAGGIGTEAFF
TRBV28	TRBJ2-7	CASRNLIAGPDPYEQYF
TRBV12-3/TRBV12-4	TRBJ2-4	CASSLIQRGLLAKNIQYF
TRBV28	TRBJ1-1	CASRTSYRVTEAFF
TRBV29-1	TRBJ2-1	CSVLGSYLSSYNEQFF
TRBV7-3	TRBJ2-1	CASSRTSGGHNEQFF
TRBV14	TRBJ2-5	CASSQFRGRLETQYF
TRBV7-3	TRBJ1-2	CASSRDRADYGYTF
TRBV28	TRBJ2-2	CASSPGHPGTGELFF
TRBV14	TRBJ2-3	CASSPTWGTDTQYF
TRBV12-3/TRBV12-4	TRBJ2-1	CASSDWDEQFF
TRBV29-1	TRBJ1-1	CSVGTGEGTEAFF
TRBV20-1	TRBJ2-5	CSARKFGETQYF
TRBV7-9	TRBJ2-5	CASSFPQVIETQYF
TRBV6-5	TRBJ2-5	CASKRDIQETQYF
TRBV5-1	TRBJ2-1	CASSLDKGNNEQFF
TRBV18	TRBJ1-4	CASSDGSNEKLFF